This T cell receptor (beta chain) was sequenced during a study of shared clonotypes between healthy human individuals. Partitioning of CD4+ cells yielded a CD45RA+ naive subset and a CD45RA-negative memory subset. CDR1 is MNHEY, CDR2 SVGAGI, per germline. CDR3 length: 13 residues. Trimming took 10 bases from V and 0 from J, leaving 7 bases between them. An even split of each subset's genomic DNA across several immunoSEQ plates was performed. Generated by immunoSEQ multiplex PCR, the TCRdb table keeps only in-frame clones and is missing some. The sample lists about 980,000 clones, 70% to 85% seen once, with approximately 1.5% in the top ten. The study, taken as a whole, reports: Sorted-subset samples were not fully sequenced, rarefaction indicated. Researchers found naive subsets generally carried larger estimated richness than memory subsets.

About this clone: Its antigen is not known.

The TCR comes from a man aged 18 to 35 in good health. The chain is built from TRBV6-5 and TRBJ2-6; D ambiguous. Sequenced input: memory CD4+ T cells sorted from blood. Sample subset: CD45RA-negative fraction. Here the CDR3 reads CATLSSGANVLTF. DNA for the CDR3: TGTGCCACCCTGTCCTCTGGGGCCAACGTCCTGACTTTC.